Following are 17 T cell receptor beta chains from one sample sequenced in a study of chemoradiotherapy in HPV16-positive cancers. Method: immunoSEQ multiplex PCR; TCRdb's copy keeps in-frame clones and lacks some. The table lists 15,000 to 20,000 clones, around 77% of them singletons. The sample was collected from a patient who underwent chemoradiotherapy. Receptor source: a human donor with HPV-associated anogenital cancer.

This chain connects TRBV4-3 to TRBJ1-1; D is ambiguous. Looked up from germline, CDR1 is LGHNA and CDR2 is YSLEER. This CDR3 contains 15 residues. Trimming took 0 bases from V and 4 from J, leaving 12 bases between them. The CDR3 region is CASSQELGSITEAFF. The CDR3 DNA reads TGCGCCAGCAGCCAAGAACTAGGGAGTATCACTGAAGCTTTCTTT.

V and J are TRBV30 and TRBJ1-5; D might be TRBD1 (5 bases). The germline V gene has CDR1 GTSNPN and CDR2 SVGIG (reference sequence). The CDR3 totals 14 residues. Between the trimmed V and J ends, which lost 2 bases and 3 bases, there was a span of 11 bases. CDR3 nucleotide sequence: TGTGCCTGGAGTTACAGGCCCCACAATCAGCCCCAGCATTTT. Protein: CAWSYRPHNQPQHF.

The J gene is TRBJ1-1, the V gene TRBV7-9, with a tentative D call TRBD1 (6 bases). CDR1 is SEHNR and CDR2 is FQNEAQ in the germline V gene (reference sequence). V gave up 5 bases and J gave up 2 bases, with 24 bases separating them. The CDR3 contains 18 residues. The CDR3: CASSPLGFLTGYNTEAFF. CDR3 in DNA: TGTGCCAGCAGCCCCTTAGGATTCCTCACAGGGTACAACACTGAAGCTTTCTTT.

The chain recombines TRBV4-1 with TRBJ1-5, with 7 bases identical to TRBD1. In germline, CDR1 is MGHRA, CDR2 YSYEKL. The CDR3 extends over 16 amino acids. Losses at the gene ends were 4 bases for V and 5 bases for J; bases not matched to a gene: 11. The CDR3 reads CASSPADRLSDQPQHF. CDR3 sequence (DNA): TGCGCCAGCAGCCCGGCGGACAGGCTAAGCGATCAGCCCCAGCATTTT.

The chain employs TRBV7-2 and TRBJ2-7, with no clear D. The CDR3 runs to 14 residues. V lost 1 base, J lost 2 bases, and 9 bases lay in between. Germline CDR1 is SGHTA and CDR2 is FQGNSA. The CDR3 bases are TGTGCCAGCAGCTTAGAAGGGTGGACCTACGAGCAGTACTTC. Translating it yields CASSLEGWTYEQYF.

The chain recombines TRBV7-6 with TRBJ1-4; TRBD1 might be the D (6 bases). Germline values: CDR1 SGHVS, CDR2 FNYEAQ. The CDR3 contains 12 residues. The V gene lost 6 bases and the J gene lost 8 bases, with 10 bases spanning the gap. CDR3 nucleotides: TGTGCCAGCAGTTTTGACAGGGAAAAACTGTTTTTT. It encodes CASSFDREKLFF.

V and J are TRBV6-1 and TRBJ1-5, with D perhaps matching TRBD1 (5 bases). The CDR3 spans 15 residues. Germline CDR1 is MNHNS and CDR2 is SASEGT. Trimming cost V 3 bases and J 4 bases, with 13 bases left between them. As DNA, the CDR3 is TGTGCCAGCAGTGAGATTTGGGGGGGAAATCAGCCCCAGCATTTT. It specifies CASSEIWGGNQPQHF.

The count of this clone is one. The CDR3 DNA follows: TGTGCCAGCATTCTGAACCCGGGACAGAACACTGAAGCTTTCTTT. Protein sequence: CASILNPGQNTEAFF. This sequence joins TRBV6-1 and TRBJ1-1, with D perhaps TRBD1 (6 bases). V was clipped by 7 bases and J by 1 base, with 16 bases between them. The V gene's germline CDR1 is MNHNS and CDR2 SASEGT. The CDR3 spans 15 residues.

The chain uses TRBV7-2 and TRBJ2-3; TRBD2 might be the D (5 bases). This CDR3 region has 16 residues. Germline V gives CDR1 SGHTA, CDR2 FQGNSA. The V end lost 7 bases, the J end lost 2 bases, and 19 bases lay between the germline ends. The DNA for the CDR3 is TGTGCCAGCACTTTAACTCAGACTATCTCCACAGATACGCAGTATTTT. It translates to CASTLTQTISTDTQYF.

The sample holds a few counts of this clone. CDR3 nucleotide sequence: TGTGCCAGCAGTCCAGGACAGGGCAATCAGCCCCAGCATTTT. Translating it yields CASSPGQGNQPQHF. The chain joins TRBV2 to TRBJ1-5; TRBD1 agrees at 7 bases. Germline assignment: CDR1 SNHLY and CDR2 FYNNEI. The CDR3 runs 14 residues. Germline trimming cut 5 bases from V and 2 bases from J; bases unmatched to any gene: 3. Full variable domain (missing parts from reference TRBV2 and TRBJ1-5): EPEVTQTPSHQVTQMGQEVILRCVPISNHLYFYWYRQILGQKVEFLVSFYNNEISEKSEIFDDQFSVERPDGSNFTLKIRSTKLEDSAMYFCASSPGQGNQPQHFGDGTRLSIL.

The chain uses TRBV20-1 and TRBJ2-7; no reliable D call. Between the trimmed V and J ends, which lost 6 bases and 5 bases, there was a span of 8 bases. CDR1 DFQATT and CDR2 SNEGSKA come from the germline V gene (reference sequence). The CDR3 is 10 amino acids. Written as DNA, the CDR3 is TGCAGTGCGCTTGGCAACGAGCAGTACTTC. The encoded protein is CSALGNEQYF.

The chain carries TRBV10-3 and TRBJ1-2; D gene ambiguous. The germline CDR1 and CDR2 sequences are ENHRY and SYGVKD. CDR3 length: 11 amino acids. Trimming left V 0 bases short and J 5 bases short, with 1 base between. CDR3 in amino acids: CAISESYGYTF. CDR3 nucleotide sequence: TGTGCCATCAGTGAGTCTTATGGCTACACCTTC.

The CDR3 loop reads CASSSDTAAGELFF. CDR3 DNA sequence: TGTGCCAGCAGTTCCGACACGGCGGCCGGGGAGCTGTTTTTT. The chain employs TRBV6-6 and TRBJ2-2; D not certain. In germline, CDR1 is MNHNY, CDR2 SVGAGI (reference sequence). V was shortened by 4 bases and J by 6 bases, with 12 bases between the two germline ends. This CDR3 contains 14 residues.

This clone was found a few times. The gene calls are TRBV6-5 and TRBJ2-7, with a tentative D call TRBD2 (5 bases). Germline-derived CDR1 and CDR2 are MNHEY and SVGAGI. Trimming left V 4 bases short and J 0 bases short, with 7 bases between. The CDR3 runs 13 residues. CDR3: CASSLGSSYEQYF. DNA for the CDR3: TGTGCCAGCAGTTTAGGGAGCTCCTACGAGCAGTACTTC.

The chain carries TRBV19 and TRBJ1-2; 7 bases map to TRBD1. CDR1 LNHDA and CDR2 SQIVND come from the germline V gene (reference sequence). The CDR3 runs to 11 residues. Trimming cost V 9 bases and J 3 bases; bases outside gene matches: 1. CDR3 protein: CASGQDYGYTF. Here the CDR3 DNA reads TGTGCCAGCGGACAGGACTATGGCTACACCTTC.

The chain is built from TRBV4-2 and TRBJ1-2; D gene unclear. The CDR3 has 15 residues. Per the germline V gene, CDR1 is LGHNA and CDR2 is YNFKEQ. The V gene lost 2 bases and the J gene lost 4 bases, with 14 bases spanning the gap. The CDR3 bases are TGTGCCAGCAGCCAATCGACGAGAGTTCCCTATGGCTACACCTTC. Its protein is CASSQSTRVPYGYTF.

This clone was observed a few times. The chain combines TRBV19 with TRBJ1-5; D is perhaps TRBD1 (5 bases). The CDR3 is 13 amino acids. The V gene lost 1 base and the J gene lost 6 bases, with 7 bases spanning the gap. From germline, CDR1 is LNHDA and CDR2 SQIVND (reference sequence). The CDR3 nucleotides are TGTGCCAGTAGTATAGGTGGGGGTCAGCCCCAGCATTTT. Protein product: CASSIGGGQPQHF.